This TCR beta chain comes out of a study of shared clonotypes between healthy human individuals. The study's findings and limits: The study found lower generation probabilities in non-shared clonotypes than in those shared by all four donors.

Regarding this clone: The target antigen is unknown.

Several immunoSEQ plates held equal portions of the genomic DNA taken from each subset. Profiling relied on immunoSEQ multiplex PCR, and the TCRdb table lists in-frame clones only, not all of them. Of a few million clones listed, approximately 93% are singletons. J lost 6 bases, V lost 5 bases, and 10 bases had no gene match. In germline, CDR1 is SEHNR, CDR2 FQNEAQ (reference sequence). The CDR3 has 17 amino acids. This TCR came from a man aged 18 to 35 in good health. Some clones in this sample may be carry-over from other donors' samples. V is TRBV7-9 and J is TRBJ2-2, with TRBD2 matching 12 bases. What was sequenced was naive CD4+ T cells from PBMCs. Sample subset: CD45RA+ positively selected. CDR3: CASSDWTSGKGAGELFF. The CDR3 DNA reads as TGTGCCAGCAGCGATTGGACTAGCGGGAAGGGAGCCGGGGAGCTGTTTTTT.